This entry lists 29 T cell receptor beta chains sequenced from one sample in a study of blood T cell repertoires in COVID-19. The protocol was immunoSEQ multiplex PCR, while the TCRdb copy is restricted to in-frame clones and leaves out a portion. There are around 300,000 clones in the sample; approximately 89% occur only once, and 1.9% lies in the top ten. The sequencing input was PBMCs or T cells enriched from blood (not recorded which). Source of these receptors: a woman aged 55-69 years who had recovered from COVID-19.

This chain uses TRBV6-4 with TRBJ2-3; 13 bases agree with TRBD2. This CDR3 comprises 14 residues. With 5 bases clipped from V and 4 bases from J, the junction kept 0 bases outside the gene matches. Germline values: CDR1 MRHNA, CDR2 SNTAGT. The CDR3: CASSTSGGADTQYF. CDR3 bases: TGTGCCAGCAGTACTAGCGGGGGGGCAGATACGCAGTATTTT.

V gene TRBV7-3 combines with J gene TRBJ1-5; unclear D gene. Trimming pared 0 bases from V and 4 bases from J, leaving 4 bases between. This CDR3 contains 13 residues. From germline, CDR1 is SGHTA and CDR2 FQGTGA. The CDR3 DNA follows: TGTGCCAGCAGCTTAACCTTTAATCAGCCCCAGCATTTT. It codes for CASSLTFNQPQHF.

The chain carries TRBV6-5 and TRBJ2-7; D possibly corresponds to TRBD1 (6 bases). The germline V and J ends were trimmed by 0 bases and 5 bases, with 11 bases remaining between them. The CDR3 is made up of 14 amino acids. Germline lookup yields CDR1 MNHEY and CDR2 SVGAGI. CDR3 in amino acids: CASSYSTPGDEQYF. The CDR3 coding sequence is TGTGCCAGCAGTTACTCGACCCCAGGGGACGAGCAGTACTTC.

The chain is built from TRBV12-3 or TRBV12-4 and TRBJ1-4, with D uncertain. The V end was cut by 6 bases, the J end by 10 bases, with 12 bases between. The CDR3 is made up of 12 amino acids. The CDR3 DNA is TGTGCCAGCAGCACCCCCCCAGGAAAACTGTTTTTT. Translation: CASSTPPGKLFF.

V gene TRBV7-9 combines with J gene TRBJ2-3; tentatively, D is TRBD1 (5 bases). There are 14 residues in the CDR3. V lost 4 bases, J lost 7 bases, and 15 bases lay in between. In germline, CDR1 is SEHNR, CDR2 FQNEAQ (reference sequence). The CDR3 DNA is TGTGCCAGCAGCTATCAGACAGACTCACATACGCAGTATTTT. Protein sequence: CASSYQTDSHTQYF.

This chain uses TRBV11-2 with TRBJ2-4; the D gene is possibly TRBD1 (5 bases). The germline V and J ends were trimmed by 6 bases and 5 bases, with 14 bases remaining between them. The CDR3 has 14 residues. Germline lookup yields CDR1 SGHAT and CDR2 FQNNGV. CDR3 nucleotides: TGTGCCAGCAGTCATAAATCCAGGGAAAACATTCAGTACTTC. It translates to CASSHKSRENIQYF.

The CDR3 spells CASSLFTHGSGTDTQYF. In nucleotides, the CDR3 is TGTGCCAGCAGCTTATTCACCCACGGGTCCGGCACAGATACGCAGTATTTT. The V call is TRBV7-9, the J call TRBJ2-3; D unclear. This CDR3 has 17 residues. Trimming pared 2 bases from V and 1 base from J, leaving 16 bases between. Germline CDR1 is SEHNR and CDR2 is FQNEAQ (reference sequence).

This clone was recorded once. The chain joins TRBV7-3 to TRBJ2-2, with no clear D. The CDR3 extends over 13 amino acids. The germline V gene encodes CDR1 SGHTA and CDR2 FQGTGA. Trimming took 5 bases from V and 4 from J, leaving 8 bases between them. The CDR3 DNA follows: TGTGCCAGCAGCCCCAGCGCCACCGGGGAGCTGTTTTTT. Translation: CASSPSATGELFF.

The J gene is TRBJ2-1, the V gene TRBV2; 10 bases line up with TRBD2. The CDR3 has 15 residues. V trimming: 6 bases; J trimming: 10 bases; junction bases outside the gene matches: 12. In germline, CDR1 is SNHLY, CDR2 FYNNEI. The CDR3 DNA reads as TGTGCCAGCAGCTGGACTAGCGGTCCGACGGGGGAGCAGTTCTTC. It encodes CASSWTSGPTGEQFF.

This clone has only a few counts. The rearrangement uses TRBV7-9 and TRBJ2-7, with 7 bases identical to TRBD1. Per germline, CDR1 SEHNR and CDR2 FQNEAQ (reference sequence). With 5 bases clipped from V and 4 bases from J, the junction kept 5 bases outside the gene matches. CDR3 size: 13 residues. CDR3 nucleotide sequence: TGTGCCAGCAGCACATCGACAGGGTACGAGCAGTACTTC. Residues: CASSTSTGYEQYF.

The rearrangement links TRBV5-1 to TRBJ1-5; no reliable D call. CDR1 is SGHRS and CDR2 is YFSETQ in the germline V gene. Trimming removed 0 bases from V and 1 base from J, with 8 bases in between. The CDR3 has 15 residues. CDR3 sequence (DNA): TGCGCCAGCAGCTTGGGTTCGGGGAGCAATCAGCCCCAGCATTTT. This gives the protein CASSLGSGSNQPQHF.

The chain couples TRBV28 to TRBJ1-2; 7 nucleotides agree with TRBD1. The CDR3 has 14 amino acids. J was trimmed by 5 bases and V by 7 bases; bases with no gene match: 10. Germline CDR1 MDHEN, CDR2 SYDVKM. In DNA form, the CDR3 reads TGTGCCAGCAAACGCCCGGGACAGACGTATGGCTACACCTTC. Protein: CASKRPGQTYGYTF.

This chain's CDR3 is CASSQSGGRGNIQYF. CDR3 bases: TGTGCCAGCAGCCAAAGCGGGGGCCGGGGGAACATTCAGTACTTC. The chain recombines TRBV11-2 with TRBJ2-4; 8 bases agree with TRBD2. V trimming: 5 bases; J trimming: 7 bases; junction bases outside the gene matches: 10. Germline loops: CDR1 SGHAT, CDR2 FQNNGV. There are 15 residues in the CDR3.

The rearrangement joins TRBV5-6 to TRBJ2-7; TRBD2 might be the D (6 bases). The CDR3 is 14 residues long. Trimming removed 3 bases from V and 0 bases from J, with 10 bases in between. Germline V lookup: CDR1 SGHDT, CDR2 YYEEEE. The CDR3 coding sequence is TGTGCCAGCAGCTGGATAGCGGTCTCCTACGAGCAGTACTTC. It codes for CASSWIAVSYEQYF.

The chain couples TRBV6-5 to TRBJ2-7; tentative D call: TRBD2 (6 bases). Germline V gene data show CDR1 as MNHEY and CDR2 as SVGAGI. The CDR3 runs to 13 residues. Trimming took 8 bases from V and 2 from J, leaving 13 bases between them. CDR3 in amino acids: CASRRDATYEQYF. DNA for the CDR3: TGTGCCAGCCGGAGGGACGCGACCTACGAGCAGTACTTC.

The chain joins TRBV9 to TRBJ2-2; 8 nucleotides align to TRBD1. After removal of 7 bases from V and 0 bases from J, the junction contained 2 bases not matched to a gene. Germline assignment: CDR1 SGDLS and CDR2 YYNGEE. This CDR3 is built from 14 residues. DNA for the CDR3: TGTGCCAGCGCGGACAGGGCGAACACCGGGGAGCTGTTTTTT. Translation gives CASADRANTGELFF.

Remarks on this clone: A junction end diverges from the germline sequence, so it may reflect a read error. The V and J genes are TRBV7-7 and TRBJ2-5; tentative D call: TRBD2 (5 bases). Germline V gene sequence: CDR1 SSHAT, CDR2 FNYEAQ (reference sequence). The CDR3 spans 15 residues. The CDR3 bases are TGTGCTAGCAGCTTAGAACTCACTAGTCGGGAGACCCAGTACTTC. Its protein product is CASSLELTSRETQYF.

This chain joins TRBV19 and TRBJ1-1, with 7 nucleotides matching TRBD1. Germline trimming cut 5 bases from V and 4 bases from J; bases unmatched to any gene: 4. This CDR3 contains 13 residues. Germline CDR1 and CDR2: LNHDA and SQIVND (reference sequence). The CDR3 nucleotides are TGTGCCAGTAGTGACAGGGACGGCACTGAAGCTTTCTTT. This encodes CASSDRDGTEAFF.

The V gene is TRBV18, the J gene TRBJ1-5; TRBD1 might be the D (6 bases). The V and J ends lost 1 base and 4 bases respectively, with 8 bases between them. The CDR3 contains 14 residues. CDR1 and CDR2 from the germline V gene are KGHSH and LQKENI. For the CDR3, the DNA is TGTGCCAGCTCACCACGACAGGAGAATCAGCCCCAGCATTTT. Protein: CASSPRQENQPQHF.

The CDR3 coding sequence is TGTGCCAGCACCACAGCCGGGACTAGCGGGAGGTATGAGCAGTTCTTC. Protein product: CASTTAGTSGRYEQFF. The V gene is TRBV3-1 (or the pseudogene TRBV3-2), the J gene TRBJ2-1; 15 bases line up with TRBD2. Germline trimming cut 7 bases from V and 8 bases from J; bases unmatched to any gene: 9. Germline V gene sequence: CDR1 LGHDT, CDR2 YNNKEL (reference sequence). The CDR3 runs to 16 residues.

This chain joins TRBV28 and TRBJ2-2, with TRBD2 identical over 7 bases. The CDR3 length is 17 residues. Germline CDR1 MDHEN, CDR2 SYDVKM. The ends lost 2 bases at V and 6 bases at J; junction bases unmatched: 12. The CDR3 nucleotides are TGTGCCAGCAGTTTACCGGGAGGCCCGTATGTGGCCGGGGAGCTGTTTTTT. This encodes CASSLPGGPYVAGELFF.

The DNA for the CDR3 is TGTGCCACCAGCAGAGATGCGGGGAGGAGCACCGGGGAGCTGTTTTTT. It codes for CATSRDAGRSTGELFF. The chain employs TRBV15 and TRBJ2-2; the D gene is possibly TRBD2 (6 bases). Germline V CDR1 and CDR2: LNHNV, YYDKDF (reference sequence). CDR3 size: 16 residues. Trimming removed 0 bases from V and 4 bases from J, with 12 bases in between.

The chain couples TRBV2 to TRBJ2-3, with TRBD1 matching 7 bases. The CDR3 covers 14 residues. V shed 6 bases and J 1 base; nucleotides not matched to a gene: 4. Germline lookup yields CDR1 SNHLY and CDR2 FYNNEI. The CDR3 protein is CASSPDRGTDTQYF. The CDR3 DNA sequence: TGTGCCAGCAGCCCCGACAGGGGCACAGATACGCAGTATTTT.

This chain joins TRBV7-6 and TRBJ1-5, with D perhaps TRBD1 (5 bases). The CDR3 runs to 15 residues. Per germline, CDR1 SGHVS and CDR2 FNYEAQ. V lost 2 bases, J lost 3 bases, and 11 bases lay in between. The CDR3 is CASSLQGSNNQPQHF. CDR3 nucleotides: TGTGCCAGCAGCTTACAGGGATCTAACAATCAGCCCCAGCATTTT.

The chain employs TRBV15 and TRBJ1-4; D is perhaps TRBD1 (6 bases). Between the trimmed V and J ends, which lost 5 bases and 6 bases, there was a span of 16 bases. The CDR3 is 15 residues long. Germline V lookup: CDR1 LNHNV, CDR2 YYDKDF (reference sequence). The CDR3 sequence: CATSDLQGNHEKLFF. CDR3 DNA: TGTGCCACCAGCGACTTACAGGGTAATCATGAAAAACTGTTTTTT.

The chain combines TRBV12-5 with TRBJ2-3; a possible D gene is TRBD1 (5 bases). Trimming took off 6 bases at V and 4 bases at J, with 14 bases between the two ends. Per germline, CDR1 LGHNT and CDR2 FRNRAP. CDR3 length: 14 amino acids. DNA of the CDR3: TGTGCTAGTGGCGCCCCCCCCAGGGCAGATACGCAGTATTTT. Amino acids: CASGAPPRADTQYF.

J is TRBJ2-7 and V is TRBV3-1 (or the pseudogene TRBV3-2); TRBD1 matches at 8 bases. There are 15 residues in the CDR3. Per the germline V gene, CDR1 is LGHDT and CDR2 is YNNKEL (reference sequence). V dropped 0 bases and J dropped 3; count of bases not matched to a gene: 4. CDR3: CASSQDQGAYYEQYF. As DNA, the CDR3 is TGTGCCAGCAGCCAAGACCAGGGGGCTTACTACGAGCAGTACTTC.

This clone came up a few times. V usage is TRBV30 and J usage is TRBJ2-1, with TRBD2 as a possible D gene (6 bases). Trimming pared 5 bases from V and 8 bases from J, leaving 22 bases between. In germline, CDR1 is GTSNPN, CDR2 SVGIG (reference sequence). The length of the CDR3 is 15 residues. The CDR3 coding sequence is TGTGCCTGGGACCCTAGCGCATCGTCGTTGGATGAGCAGTTCTTC. Protein: CAWDPSASSLDEQFF.

This chain uses TRBV4-1 with TRBJ2-3; D uncertain. The CDR3 has 13 residues. The germline V and J ends were trimmed by 0 bases and 6 bases, with 7 bases remaining between them. Germline CDR1 is MGHRA and CDR2 is YSYEKL. The CDR3 is CASSQEVQDTQYF. In DNA form, the CDR3 reads TGCGCCAGCAGCCAAGAAGTGCAGGATACGCAGTATTTT.